The source of this TCR beta chain is a study of T cells of healthy individuals. TCRdb re-analysed the 5' RACE reads in MiXCR, keeping a single row per CDR3 protein. The sample has 90,000 to 100,000 distinct CDR3 sequences, 17% seen once. Germline loops: CDR1 SGDLS, CDR2 YYNGEE. This CDR3 has 16 amino acids. Deletions cut 0 bases from V and 8 bases from J, with 18 bases between. There are many counts of this clonotype. V gene TRBV9 combines with J gene TRBJ2-1, with D uncertain. The sequence derives from a human donor in good health. Here the CDR3 reads CASSVEGTRPPDEQFF. The CDR3 nucleotides read TGTGCCAGCAGCGTAGAAGGTACGCGGCCCCCGGATGAGCAGTTCTTC.